These 9 T cell receptor beta chains came from one sample sequenced in a study of cytomegalovirus exposure and HLA in healthy donors. The PCR ran on 60 Vbeta and 13 Jbeta primers. Measured with immunoSEQ multiplex PCR; TCRdb has only the in-frame clones, and not every one. The sample consists of 75,000 to 100,000 clones, about 80% of them appearing once. Sequencing was done on a sample of PBMCs. These receptors were obtained from a man younger than 40 in good health and CMV-seronegative.

The genes are TRBV5-1 and TRBJ2-3; D call uncertain. The CDR3 is 13 amino acids. Per germline, CDR1 SGHRS and CDR2 YFSETQ. The ends were cut back, 0 bases at V and 2 bases at J, with 4 bases in the middle. The CDR3, as DNA: TGCGCCAGCAGCTTGGAGCCCACAGATACGCAGTATTTT. It encodes CASSLEPTDTQYF. The full variable domain, with the rest looked up from reference TRBV5-1 and TRBJ2-3, is KAGVTQTPRYLIKTRGQQVTLSCSPISGHRSVSWYQQTPGQGLQFLFEYFSETQRNKGNFPGRFSGRQFSNSRSEMNVSTLELGDSALYLCASSLEPTDTQYFGPGTRLTVL.

This chain connects TRBV29-1 to TRBJ2-6; TRBD2 agrees at 16 bases. V gave up 6 bases and J gave up 0 bases; unmatched junction bases: 8. Germline-derived CDR1 and CDR2 are SQVTM and ANQGSEA. The CDR3 contains 19 residues. Here the CDR3 reads CSVYDGTSGRASGANVLTF. The CDR3 nucleotides read TGCAGCGTCTATGATGGGACTAGCGGGAGGGCCTCTGGGGCCAACGTCCTGACTTTC.

The genes are TRBV6-1 and TRBJ2-3; TRBD2 agrees at 11 bases. Germline V gene data show CDR1 as MNHNS and CDR2 as SASEGT. J gave up 2 bases and V 4 bases, and 2 bases lay outside the gene matches. The CDR3 is 15 amino acids. The CDR3 spells CASSGLAGTTDTQYF. CDR3 in DNA: TGTGCCAGCAGTGGACTAGCGGGGACCACAGATACGCAGTATTTT.

This sequence joins TRBV14 and TRBJ2-7; D not resolved. Trimming took 0 bases from V and 1 from J, leaving 10 bases between them. CDR1 SGHDN and CDR2 FVKESK come from the germline V gene. The CDR3 extends over 15 amino acids. DNA for the CDR3: TGTGCCAGCAGCCAAGATTTGGTTCGGTCCTACGAGCAGTACTTC. Amino acids: CASSQDLVRSYEQYF.

J is TRBJ2-7 and V is TRBV28; 7 bases line up with TRBD2. V trimming: 3 bases; J trimming: 2 bases; junction bases outside the gene matches: 13. The CDR3 runs to 17 residues. Germline V gives CDR1 MDHEN, CDR2 SYDVKM. Here the CDR3 reads CASSLGVRLAATYEQYF. CDR3 DNA: TGTGCCAGCAGTTTGGGTGTTCGACTAGCTGCTACCTACGAGCAGTACTTC.

The rearrangement joins TRBV6-5 to TRBJ2-5; 9 bases are a match to TRBD1. Germline loops: CDR1 MNHEY, CDR2 SVGAGI. The V gene end was trimmed by 6 bases and the J gene end by 3 bases; junction bases not matched to a gene: 8. The CDR3 spans 15 residues. The CDR3 is CASSDRDRVEETQYF. The CDR3 nucleotides read TGTGCCAGCAGCGACAGGGACAGGGTGGAAGAGACCCAGTACTTC.

This clone was detected only a few times. The gene calls are TRBV10-1 and TRBJ2-1; the match to TRBD1 covers 11 bases. The CDR3 contains 16 residues. Germline V gives CDR1 WNHNN, CDR2 SYGVQD (reference sequence). The ends lost 1 base at V and 6 bases at J; junction bases unmatched: 5. The CDR3 region is CASSEYRGQGVNEQFF. The CDR3 DNA is TGCGCCAGCAGTGAGTACCGGGGACAGGGGGTCAATGAGCAGTTCTTC.

This sequence joins TRBV28 and TRBJ1-4, with D perhaps matching TRBD1 (5 bases). CDR1 is MDHEN and CDR2 is SYDVKM in the germline V gene. This CDR3 region has 15 residues. The V end lost 4 bases, the J end lost 5 bases, and 14 bases lay between the germline ends. The CDR3 sequence is CASSSPEGTNEKLFF. CDR3 DNA: TGTGCCAGCAGTTCCCCGGAGGGGACCAATGAAAAACTGTTTTTT.

V gene TRBV5-1 combines with J gene TRBJ1-2; no clear D. The germline CDR1 and CDR2 sequences are SGHRS and YFSETQ. The CDR3 is made up of 15 amino acids. Trimming stripped 4 bases from V and 4 bases from J, with 17 bases between. CDR3 in amino acids: CASSPGAGELYGYTF. For the CDR3, the DNA is TGCGCCAGCAGCCCCGGCGCGGGCGAGCTCTATGGCTACACCTTC.